The clone carrying this T cell receptor (beta chain) was observed a handful of times. This record belongs to a study of immune characterization of retroperitoneal liposarcoma. TCRdb passed the PCR reads through MiXCR, listing each CDR3 protein once. The sample records approximately 10,000 distinct CDR3 sequences, 25% to 30% being singletons. The trim removed 6 bases at V and 5 bases at J, leaving 5 bases unmatched. The CDR3 is 13 residues long. Germline V gives CDR1 MNHNS, CDR2 SASEGT. The chain is built from TRBV6-1 and TRBJ1-1; TRBD1 agrees at 8 bases. This receptor was identified in a male donor with retroperitoneal liposarcoma. The specimen sequenced was tumor tissue. This chain's CDR3 is CASRTGGLTEAFF. The CDR3 DNA reads TGTGCCAGCAGAACAGGGGGACTTACTGAAGCTTTCTTT.